This note documents a single T cell receptor (beta chain) sequence. The antigen is not known. The ends were cut back, 6 bases at V and 3 bases at J, with 12 bases in the middle. Per germline, CDR1 LNHDA and CDR2 SQIVND (reference sequence). CDR3 size: 14 residues. Deep sequencing aimed at 1 in 200,000 to 1 in 1 million T cells' resolution. Method: immunoSEQ multiplex PCR; TCRdb's copy keeps in-frame clones and lacks some. The data contain approximately 170,000 clones, roughly 88% of them singletons. TCR beta libraries used 1.5 to 2.5 micrograms of genomic DNA from cryopreserved PBMCs. This record comes from a study of cytotoxic CD8 clonotypes in ibrutinib-treated CLL. Study details: The subjects consisted of about eleven relapsed/refractory and some 14 treatment-naive individuals, with around 17 IGHV unmutated. General study findings and limits: At baseline, clonality was higher than in age-matched healthy donors and correlated with CD8+ counts.

Sample: PBMCs, taken at disease progression, from a patient treated with ibrutinib. The gene calls are TRBV19 and TRBJ1-5; a weak D match, TRBD1 (5 bases). The receptor's source is a human donor with chronic lymphocytic leukemia. For the CDR3, the DNA is TGTGCCAGTAGAAGTGACAGAGTCAATCAGCCCCAGCATTTT. It is translated as CASRSDRVNQPQHF.